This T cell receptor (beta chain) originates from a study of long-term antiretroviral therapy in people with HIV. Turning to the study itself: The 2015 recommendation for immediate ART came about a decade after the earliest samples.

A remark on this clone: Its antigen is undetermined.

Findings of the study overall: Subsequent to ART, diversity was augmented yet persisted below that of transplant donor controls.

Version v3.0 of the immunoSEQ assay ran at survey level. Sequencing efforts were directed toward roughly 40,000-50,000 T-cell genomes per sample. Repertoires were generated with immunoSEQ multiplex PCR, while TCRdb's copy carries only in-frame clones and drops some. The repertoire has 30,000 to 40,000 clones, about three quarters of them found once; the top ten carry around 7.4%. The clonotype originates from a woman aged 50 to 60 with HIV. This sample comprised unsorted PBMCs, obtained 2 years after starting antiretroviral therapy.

DNA for the CDR3: TGTGCCTGGAGATTCCAGGGCTACCAAGAGACCCAGTACTTC. Protein sequence: CAWRFQGYQETQYF. The chain has TRBV30 and TRBJ2-5, with a possible D match to TRBD1 (5 bases). This CDR3 is 14 amino acids long. The V gene lost 3 bases and the J gene lost 0 bases, with 11 bases spanning the gap. Germline loops: CDR1 GTSNPN, CDR2 SVGIG (reference sequence).